The next 26 T cell receptor beta chains were all read from a single sample in a study of T cells in Graves' hyperthyroidism and ophthalmopathy. The investigators amplified TCR beta CDR3 regions from RNA transcripts. The study used the HTBI primer set for a first-round RT-PCR of the TCR CDR3. TCRdb analysed the multiplex PCR reads with MiXCR anew, one entry per CDR3 protein. The sample lists about 560,000 distinct CDR3 sequences, about a sixth occurring once. The sequencing input was blood. All receptors derive from a woman aged 18-29 years with Graves' hyperthyroidism.

This rearrangement joins TRBV6-1 to TRBJ2-7, with 7 bases matching TRBD1. J was trimmed by 2 bases and V by 5 bases; bases with no gene match: 15. From germline, CDR1 is MNHNS and CDR2 SASEGT. There are 17 residues in the CDR3. DNA of the CDR3: TGTGCCAGCAGTCGCCCGACCGTGACAGGGACCCCCTACGAGCAGTACTTC. This codes for CASSRPTVTGTPYEQYF.

This clonotype was counted many times. V usage is TRBV6-1 and J usage is TRBJ2-1, with TRBD2 matching over 15 bases. The V gene end was trimmed by 5 bases and the J gene end by 7 bases; junction bases not matched to a gene: 9. Germline-derived CDR1 and CDR2 are MNHNS and SASEGT. The CDR3 is 17 amino acids. DNA of the CDR3: TGTGCCAGCAGTAAACCCGGGACTAGCGGGGGGAGGAATGAGCAGTTCTTC. Translated, it gives CASSKPGTSGGRNEQFF.

This clonotype was recorded at least ten times. The chain is built from TRBV6-2 or TRBV6-3 and TRBJ1-1; no reliable D call. Trimming removed 0 bases at V and 3 bases at J, with 11 bases between. This CDR3 comprises 15 residues. The V gene's germline CDR1 is MNHEY and CDR2 SVGEGT. The CDR3 bases are TGTGCCAGCAGTTACTCTTGGAGGTGGGACACTGAAGCTTTCTTT. Protein product: CASSYSWRWDTEAFF.

In the case of this clonotype: This may be a read error, as it is one base from a much larger clone. The V and J genes are TRBV10-3 and TRBJ2-1, with 8 positions matching TRBD2. The germline CDR1 and CDR2 sequences are ENHRY and SYGVKD. Trimming cost V 4 bases and J 5 bases; bases outside gene matches: 16. The CDR3 has 18 amino acids. The CDR3 loop is CAISGSRLAGLPDNEQFF. The CDR3 bases are TGTGCCATCAGTGGGTCCCGGCTAGCGGGTCTCCCCGACAATGAGCAGTTCTTC.

The table lists this clonotype with many counts. This chain uses TRBV20-1 with TRBJ2-5, with D possibly TRBD2 on 6 matching bases. V lost 3 bases and J lost 4, with 9 bases in between. The CDR3 runs to 12 residues. Germline-derived CDR1 and CDR2 are DFQATT and SNEGSKA (reference sequence). As DNA, the CDR3 is TGCAGTGCTAGCGGGGGTAGAGAGACCCAGTACTTC. The encoded protein is CSASGGRETQYF.

The chain is built from TRBV5-5 and TRBJ1-2; possibly TRBD1 for D (5 bases). V was clipped by 4 bases and J by 3 bases, with 19 bases between them. Germline lookup yields CDR1 SGHKS and CDR2 YYEKEE (reference sequence). This CDR3 has 16 residues. In nucleotides, the CDR3 is TGTGCCAGCAGCGGGGGGTATTCGAAACGTGACTATGGCTACACCTTC. Its protein is CASSGGYSKRDYGYTF.

This clonotype has at least ten counts. V gene TRBV30 combines with J gene TRBJ2-7; a weak D match, TRBD2 (5 bases). CDR1 is GTSNPN and CDR2 is SVGIG in the germline V gene (reference sequence). CDR3 size: 15 residues. Trimming left V 0 bases short and J 2 bases short, with 14 bases between. The CDR3 DNA sequence: TGTGCCTGGAGTGTACAAGCAGGAGGAGCCTACGAGCAGTACTTC. This codes for CAWSVQAGGAYEQYF.

The V gene is TRBV5-1, the J gene TRBJ2-7; 7 bases are a match to TRBD1. The CDR3 covers 15 residues. The J segment lost 4 bases and the V segment lost 0 bases, leaving 7 bases of the junction unmatched. Germline V gene sequence: CDR1 SGHRS, CDR2 YFSETQ. This chain's CDR3 is CASSLAAGTAYEQYF. The CDR3 DNA sequence: TGCGCCAGCAGCTTGGCGGCAGGGACAGCGTACGAGCAGTACTTC.

This rearrangement joins TRBV20-1 to TRBJ2-3; D possibly corresponds to TRBD1 (7 bases). V lost 6 bases to trimming and J lost 0 bases, with 19 bases between them. Germline loops: CDR1 DFQATT, CDR2 SNEGSKA (reference sequence). The CDR3 has 16 amino acids. The CDR3 sequence: CSARGVGSSSTDTQYF. The CDR3, as DNA: TGCAGTGCCAGGGGGGTTGGGAGTTCTAGCACAGATACGCAGTATTTT.

This clonotype was counted ten times or more. The junction does not match germline at one end; this may be a read error. The chain has TRBV2 and TRBJ2-7, with a tentative D call TRBD2 (5 bases). Germline V gene sequence: CDR1 SNHLY, CDR2 FYNNEI. The length of the CDR3 is 14 residues. The DNA of the CDR3 is TGTGCCAGCAGTGAAGTGGCTAGCTCCAACGAGCAGTACTTC. It specifies CASSEVASSNEQYF.

This clonotype was seen at least ten times. V gene TRBV2 combines with J gene TRBJ1-2; the D gene is possibly TRBD1 (6 bases). The germline V gene encodes CDR1 SNHLY and CDR2 FYNNEI. This CDR3 is built from 14 residues. The germline V and J ends were trimmed by 4 bases and 6 bases, with 15 bases remaining between them. The chain's CDR3 is CASSAEGGIDGYTF. The DNA for the CDR3 is TGTGCCAGCAGTGCAGAGGGGGGGATAGATGGCTACACCTTC.

The sample holds many counts of this clonotype. The chain has TRBV20-1 and TRBJ2-5; TRBD2 might be the D (6 bases). In germline, CDR1 is DFQATT, CDR2 SNEGSKA (reference sequence). The CDR3 runs to 15 residues. Between the trimmed V and J ends, which lost 6 bases and 4 bases, there was a span of 21 bases. The CDR3 region has the DNA TGCAGTGCCCACCCGTCATTGGGAGGAGGAGAGACCCAGTACTTC. Residues: CSAHPSLGGGETQYF.

This clonotype came up many times. This rearrangement joins TRBV28 to TRBJ1-6; D is unresolved. CDR1 and CDR2 from the germline V gene are MDHEN and SYDVKM. The V gene lost 6 bases and the J gene lost 2 bases, with 8 bases spanning the gap. CDR3 length: 14 residues. The DNA of the CDR3 is TGTGCCAGCAGGCGACGGACCTATAATTCACCCCTCCACTTT. Its protein product is CASRRRTYNSPLHF.

CDR3 bases: TGTGCCAGCAGTTTTTTGTACGCAACTAATGAAAAACTGTTTTTT. Protein: CASSFLYATNEKLFF. This sequence joins TRBV12-3 or TRBV12-4 and TRBJ1-4; D not resolved. The V gene lost 3 bases and the J gene lost 0 bases, with 8 bases spanning the gap. CDR3 length: 15 residues.

In this sample, this clonotype turned up once. This chain links TRBV9 with TRBJ2-7, with TRBD2 matching over 9 bases. This CDR3 has 15 amino acids. Per the germline V gene, CDR1 is SGDLS and CDR2 is YYNGEE. V lost 4 bases, J lost 7 bases, and 12 bases stayed unmatched. The CDR3 sequence: CASSPSIAGDSEQYF. DNA for the CDR3: TGTGCCAGCAGCCCCTCCATAGCGGGAGACAGTGAGCAGTACTTC.

CDR3 nucleotide sequence: TGCGCCAGCAGCCAACAGGAGAACTCCTACAATGAGCAGTTCTTC. It yields the protein CASSQQENSYNEQFF. The chain recombines TRBV5-1 with TRBJ2-1; possibly TRBD1 for D (5 bases). V was shortened by 4 bases and J by 0 bases, with 11 bases between the two germline ends. This CDR3 has 15 amino acids. Germline CDR1 SGHRS, CDR2 YFSETQ.

The chain uses TRBV7-9 and TRBJ1-5, with D possibly being TRBD1 (5 bases). The CDR3 consists of 15 residues. The germline V and J ends were trimmed by 4 bases and 0 bases, with 10 bases remaining between them. Germline CDR1 and CDR2: SEHNR and FQNEAQ (reference sequence). The CDR3 DNA reads as TGTGCCAGCAGCTCCTGGGACGTTAGCAATCAGCCCCAGCATTTT. It yields the protein CASSSWDVSNQPQHF.

This clonotype occurred many times. The chain is built from TRBV11-2 and TRBJ1-5; D is perhaps TRBD1 (5 bases). V shed 1 base and J shed 0 bases, with 10 bases lying between them. CDR3 length equals 16 residues. In germline, CDR1 is SGHAT, CDR2 FQNNGV. The CDR3 DNA sequence: TGTGCCAGCAGCTTAGCGGGGACCCATAGCAATCAGCCCCAGCATTTT. This encodes CASSLAGTHSNQPQHF.

This clonotype was seen at least ten times. The V and J genes are TRBV7-9 and TRBJ2-5; a weak D match, TRBD1 (5 bases). Germline values: CDR1 SEHNR, CDR2 FQNEAQ (reference sequence). The CDR3 is 15 amino acids. Trimming left V 5 bases short and J 2 bases short, with 15 bases between. The CDR3 reads CASSQTLRQQETQYF. CDR3 coding DNA: TGTGCCAGCAGCCAAACCCTACGACAGCAAGAGACCCAGTACTTC.

The sample holds many counts of this clonotype. The V and J genes are TRBV2 and TRBJ1-1; TRBD1 is a possible D gene (5 bases). Trimming cost V 2 bases and J 0 bases, with 13 bases left between them. The CDR3 runs 16 residues. Germline V gives CDR1 SNHLY, CDR2 FYNNEI. Written as DNA, the CDR3 is TGTGCCAGCAGTGAACAATTGGGACTTATGAACACTGAAGCTTTCTTT. It codes for CASSEQLGLMNTEAFF.

This rearrangement joins TRBV7-9 to TRBJ2-4, with TRBD1 matching 9 bases. The CDR3 contains 16 residues. The germline V gene encodes CDR1 SEHNR and CDR2 FQNEAQ (reference sequence). V was pared by 1 base and J by 4 bases, with 5 bases of the junction left unmatched. The CDR3 protein is CASSLGGQGRKNIQYF. The CDR3, as DNA: TGTGCCAGCAGCTTAGGAGGACAGGGGAGGAAAAACATTCAGTACTTC.

There are many counts of this clonotype. The gene calls are TRBV4-3 and TRBJ2-7, with TRBD1 matching over 8 bases. Looked up from germline, CDR1 is LGHNA and CDR2 is YSLEER. The junction had 5 bases not matched to a gene; V was cut back by 4 bases and J by 3 bases. This CDR3 comprises 14 residues. DNA of the CDR3: TGCGCCAGCAGCCCGACAGGGGATCTCTACGAGCAGTACTTC. The encoded protein is CASSPTGDLYEQYF.

There are a few counts of this clonotype. The chain carries TRBV12-3 or TRBV12-4 and TRBJ2-2, with TRBD2 matching over 9 bases. The CDR3 is 16 amino acids. Unmatched junction bases numbered 5, after V lost 5 bases and J lost 1 base. The chain's CDR3 is CASSKIAGENTGELFF. CDR3 DNA: TGTGCCAGCAGTAAAATAGCGGGGGAGAACACCGGGGAGCTGTTTTTT.

The chain combines TRBV5-4 with TRBJ1-1, with TRBD1 identical over 9 bases. The J segment lost 7 bases and the V segment lost 4 bases, leaving 5 bases of the junction unmatched. CDR3 size: 13 residues. CDR1 is SGHNT and CDR2 is YYREEE in the germline V gene (reference sequence). The chain's CDR3 is CASSPTGGFEAFF. In DNA, the CDR3 is TGTGCCAGCAGCCCGACAGGGGGTTTTGAAGCTTTCTTT.

The V call is TRBV5-1, the J call TRBJ2-5, with TRBD1 as a possible D gene (5 bases). The CDR3 consists of 13 residues. Trimming removed 2 bases at V and 3 bases at J, with 8 bases between. Per germline, CDR1 SGHRS and CDR2 YFSETQ. This CDR3 is CASSLGEEETQYF. DNA for the CDR3: TGCGCCAGCAGCTTAGGGGAAGAAGAGACCCAGTACTTC. Looking up the rest from reference TRBV5-1 and TRBJ2-5 gives the full variable domain: KAGVTQTPRYLIKTRGQQVTLSCSPISGHRSVSWYQQTPGQGLQFLFEYFSETQRNKGNFPGRFSGRQFSNSRSEMNVSTLELGDSALYLCASSLGEEETQYFGPGTRLLVL.

Many counts were recorded for this clonotype. The J gene is TRBJ2-1, the V gene TRBV11-2; TRBD2 agrees at 11 bases. CDR3 size: 14 residues. The germline gives CDR1 SGHAT, CDR2 FQNNGV. J lost 10 bases, V lost 3 bases, and 5 bases had no gene match. The CDR3 loop reads CASSFTSGSEEQFF. As DNA, the CDR3 is TGTGCCAGCAGCTTTACTAGCGGGAGTGAAGAGCAGTTCTTC.